This TCR beta chain came from a study of T cells after yellow fever vaccination. Per the germline V gene, CDR1 is DFQATT and CDR2 is SNEGSKA (reference sequence). Trimming cost V 3 bases and J 1 base, with 12 bases left between them. The CDR3 contains 14 residues. By 5'RACE template switching, TCR cDNA was produced, with a universal primer site and UMIs added in the process. TCRdb re-called the 5' RACE reads through MiXCR, storing one row per CDR3 protein. The repertoire holds approximately 450,000 distinct CDR3 sequences, with around a sixth as singletons. Findings and limits, study-wide: The booster response re-showed most primary clones: 96% CD4, almost 90% CD8.

About this clonotype: What it binds is unknown.

This chain uses TRBV20-1 with TRBJ1-1, with D unresolved. The sequencing here drew on PBMCs, taken before the yellow fever booster vaccination. This receptor was taken from a man younger than 35 who received the YFV17D yellow fever vaccine. The CDR3 coding sequence is TGCAGTGCTAGGGACCAACAGTGGAACACTGAAGCTTTCTTT. The encoded protein is CSARDQQWNTEAFF.